A single sample gave rise to the 32 T cell receptor beta chains below, sequenced in a study of blood T cell repertoires in COVID-19. Produced via immunoSEQ multiplex PCR; TCRdb's table is partial and in-frame only. In the table there are more than 200,000 clones, about four fifths of which are singletons. Sequencing was performed on peripheral blood. Receptors were obtained from a woman between 45 and 60 years old with acute or convalescent COVID-19.

The gene calls are TRBV28 and TRBJ1-4; tentative D call: TRBD1 (5 bases). Germline V CDR1 and CDR2: MDHEN, SYDVKM. V gave up 8 bases and J gave up 6 bases, with 19 bases separating them. The CDR3 covers 15 residues. CDR3 sequence (DNA): TGTGCCAGCGGGGCAGGGATGGGAGGGGATGAAAAACTGTTTTTT. This gives the protein CASGAGMGGDEKLFF.

The chain has TRBV4-2 and TRBJ2-1, with 15 bases that match TRBD2. CDR3 length equals 16 residues. V dropped 2 bases and J dropped 6; count of bases not matched to a gene: 2. Germline-derived CDR1 and CDR2 are LGHNA and YNFKEQ. CDR3 DNA: TGTGCCAGCAGCCAAAGGACTAGCGGGAGGGCCAATGAGCAGTTCTTC. Its translation is CASSQRTSGRANEQFF.

V and J are TRBV2 and TRBJ1-2; D is possibly TRBD1 (5 bases). The V end was cut by 3 bases, the J end by 0 bases, with 11 bases between. Looked up from germline, CDR1 is SNHLY and CDR2 is FYNNEI. There are 15 residues in the CDR3. The CDR3 spells CASSDGTGPNYGYTF. The CDR3 bases are TGTGCCAGCAGTGATGGAACAGGCCCTAACTATGGCTACACCTTC.

The rearrangement uses TRBV30 and TRBJ1-1; maybe TRBD1 (5 bases). Germline CDR1 and CDR2: GTSNPN and SVGIG (reference sequence). This CDR3 has 14 amino acids. V was trimmed by 4 bases and J by 1 base, leaving 13 bases between them. For the CDR3, the DNA is TGTGCCTGGATAGCGGTCGGGGGGAACACTGAAGCTTTCTTT. Amino acid sequence: CAWIAVGGNTEAFF.

V and J are TRBV11-1 and TRBJ1-1; 8 positions agree with TRBD1. The ends lost 5 bases at V and 5 bases at J; junction bases unmatched: 7. The CDR3 has 14 residues. The germline gives CDR1 SGHAT, CDR2 FQDESV (reference sequence). CDR3 in DNA: TGTGCCAGCAGCGAAGGACAGGGCAGTACTGAAGCTTTCTTT. Its translation is CASSEGQGSTEAFF.

The V gene is TRBV7-2, the J gene TRBJ1-5; perhaps TRBD1 as D (6 bases). This CDR3 contains 13 residues. CDR1 is SGHTA and CDR2 is FQGNSA in the germline V gene. The V and J ends lost 2 bases and 7 bases respectively, with 9 bases between them. The CDR3 protein is CASSLIQGQPQHF. CDR3 nucleotide sequence: TGTGCCAGCAGCTTAATCCAGGGGCAGCCCCAGCATTTT.

The J gene is TRBJ1-2, the V gene TRBV28, with a tentative D call TRBD1 (5 bases). V lost 5 bases, J lost 8 bases, and 15 bases lay in between. Germline V gene lookup returns CDR1 MDHEN and CDR2 SYDVKM. The CDR3 sequence is 13 residues long. This CDR3 is CASSNSLGVGYTF. CDR3 DNA: TGTGCCAGCAGTAATAGTTTAGGGGTGGGCTACACCTTC.

In its sample, this clone was seen once. This chain connects TRBV18 to TRBJ1-2; D is perhaps TRBD1 (5 bases). Looked up from germline, CDR1 is KGHSH and CDR2 is LQKENI. Deletions cut 3 bases from V and 4 bases from J, with 21 bases between. The CDR3 runs to 17 residues. In nucleotides, the CDR3 is TGTGCCAGCTCACCCTCTAGGGATGGACAAACGGGCTATGGCTACACCTTC. Amino acids: CASSPSRDGQTGYGYTF.

V gene TRBV29-1 combines with J gene TRBJ2-6, with 8 bases fitting TRBD1. The germline V gene encodes CDR1 SQVTM and CDR2 ANQGSEA. The CDR3 consists of 13 residues. Germline trimming cut 6 bases from V and 7 bases from J; bases unmatched to any gene: 5. The CDR3 DNA reads TGCAGCGTGGGGGACAGGCGAGCCAACGTCCTGACTTTC. Amino acids: CSVGDRRANVLTF.

V is TRBV10-2 and J is TRBJ2-3; D gene unclear. V dropped 3 bases and J dropped 2 bases, with 9 bases sitting between them. The CDR3 is 14 residues long. Germline lookup yields CDR1 WSHSY and CDR2 SAAADI. In DNA, the CDR3 is TGCGCCAGCAGTGATAGGCGGTCCACAGATACGCAGTATTTT. This encodes CASSDRRSTDTQYF.

The J gene is TRBJ1-4, the V gene TRBV15; D gene unclear. CDR1 and CDR2 (germline): LNHNV, YYDKDF (reference sequence). The CDR3 totals 15 residues. The germline V and J ends were trimmed by 0 bases and 5 bases, with 10 bases remaining between them. In nucleotides, the CDR3 is TGTGCCACCAGCAGAGAAGGAGCACCCAATGAAAAACTGTTTTTT. Translating gives CATSREGAPNEKLFF.

The V call is TRBV20-1, the J call TRBJ2-3, with D tentatively TRBD2 (6 bases). The CDR3 contains 15 residues. V was clipped by 3 bases and J by 2 bases, with 15 bases between them. Germline CDR1 DFQATT, CDR2 SNEGSKA (reference sequence). CDR3 bases: TGCAGTGCTAGTCGGAGGGAAGGGTCCACAGATACGCAGTATTTT. Translation gives CSASRREGSTDTQYF.

The genes are TRBV6-1 and TRBJ2-7; 8 nucleotides align to TRBD2. V lost 4 bases and J lost 3; bases outside the gene matches: 8. The CDR3 length is 15 residues. Germline assignment: CDR1 MNHNS and CDR2 SASEGT. For the CDR3, the DNA is TGTGCCAGCAGTGGAGCGGGAGACCCACTCTACGAGCAGTACTTC. Its protein product is CASSGAGDPLYEQYF.

The gene calls are TRBV6-4 and TRBJ1-4, with no clear D. Germline V gene lookup returns CDR1 MRHNA and CDR2 SNTAGT. The V end lost 4 bases, the J end lost 8 bases, and 11 bases lay between the germline ends. The CDR3 consists of 13 residues. This CDR3 reads CASSVITGEKLFF. The CDR3 DNA is TGTGCCAGCAGTGTCATAACGGGGGAAAAACTGTTTTTT.

The J gene is TRBJ2-2, the V gene TRBV7-2; 10 bases line up with TRBD2. V lost 2 bases and J lost 7; bases outside the gene matches: 7. The CDR3 has 16 amino acids. Looked up from germline, CDR1 is SGHTA and CDR2 is FQGNSA. The CDR3 DNA reads TGTGCCAGCAGCTTACTCGCTAGCGGGAGATACGGGGAGCTGTTTTTT. Residues: CASSLLASGRYGELFF.

The gene calls are TRBV28 and TRBJ1-3; D not resolved. The CDR3 totals 12 residues. Trimming shortened V by 5 bases and J by 4 bases, and 6 bases separated the two germline ends. Germline V CDR1 and CDR2: MDHEN, SYDVKM. The DNA of the CDR3 is TGTGCCAGCAGTCTCCCGGGAAACACCATATATTTT. Encoded protein: CASSLPGNTIYF.

This rearrangement joins TRBV28 to TRBJ1-6; 8 bases fit TRBD1. V was clipped by 5 bases and J by 4 bases; unmatched bases: 7. CDR1 and CDR2 (germline): MDHEN, SYDVKM. This CDR3 is 16 amino acids long. CDR3 loop: CASSLQGAKYNSPLHF. The CDR3 DNA reads as TGTGCCAGCAGTCTTCAGGGGGCGAAATATAATTCACCCCTCCACTTT.

The chain employs TRBV14 and TRBJ1-6, with 11 bases aligning to TRBD1. CDR3 length: 15 amino acids. Germline V CDR1 and CDR2: SGHDN, FVKESK. V shed 3 bases and J 10 bases; nucleotides not matched to a gene: 5. The CDR3 protein is CASSQGTGGGSPLHF. The CDR3 coding sequence is TGTGCCAGCAGCCAGGGGACAGGGGGAGGATCACCCCTCCACTTT.

This chain uses TRBV29-1 with TRBJ2-3, with TRBD2 matching over 9 bases. This CDR3 spans 14 amino acids. The V segment lost 6 bases and the J segment 1 base; nucleotides outside the gene matches: 5. Germline lookup yields CDR1 SQVTM and CDR2 ANQGSEA. The CDR3 spells CSVGGLAGTDTQYF. DNA of the CDR3: TGCAGCGTAGGGGGACTAGCAGGCACAGATACGCAGTATTTT.

CDR3 nucleotide sequence: TGCGCCAGCAGCTCGTTAGCGACACGTGATACGCAGTATTTT. This translates into CASSSLATRDTQYF. The chain carries TRBV5-1 and TRBJ2-3; the D gene is possibly TRBD2 (5 bases). The V gene lost 3 bases and the J gene lost 6 bases, with 14 bases spanning the gap. In germline, CDR1 is SGHRS, CDR2 YFSETQ. This CDR3 region has 14 residues.

The genes are TRBV27 and TRBJ2-5; D is possibly TRBD2 (5 bases). Per germline, CDR1 MNHEY and CDR2 SMNVEV (reference sequence). V was trimmed by 8 bases and J by 5 bases, leaving 15 bases between them. The CDR3 sequence is 13 residues long. CDR3 in DNA: TGTGCCAGCTCCAAGAGGGCGATTGAGACCCAGTACTTC. Translated, it gives CASSKRAIETQYF.

The CDR3, as DNA: TGTGCCATCAGTGAGTTCGCGGGAGGGGCCGGCGAGACCCAGTACTTC. Encoded protein: CAISEFAGGAGETQYF. This chain connects TRBV10-3 to TRBJ2-5; 9 nucleotides line up with TRBD2. The CDR3 sequence is 16 residues long. Trimming took 1 base from V and 5 from J; bases not matched to a gene: 8. Germline V gene data show CDR1 as ENHRY and CDR2 as SYGVKD.

The rearrangement links TRBV25-1 to TRBJ2-5, with 7 bases lining up with TRBD2. The CDR3 totals 15 residues. V lost 1 base to trimming and J lost 5 bases; unmatched junction nucleotides: 7. The V gene's germline CDR1 is MGHDK and CDR2 SYGVNS. CDR3 in amino acids: CASSEWSGEGETQYF. CDR3 sequence (DNA): TGTGCCAGCAGTGAATGGTCGGGGGAGGGGGAGACCCAGTACTTC.

The chain links TRBV5-1 to TRBJ2-1, with TRBD2 matching 10 bases. This CDR3 spans 18 amino acids. The ends lost 4 bases at V and 5 bases at J; junction bases unmatched: 15. Germline V lookup: CDR1 SGHRS, CDR2 YFSETQ. CDR3 coding DNA: TGCGCCAGCAGCACACGACCCCTCCTAGCGGGAGTTAACAATGAGCAGTTCTTC. Amino acids: CASSTRPLLAGVNNEQFF.

This sequence joins TRBV28 and TRBJ2-6, with 8 bases aligning to TRBD1. CDR3 size: 16 residues. Germline V lookup: CDR1 MDHEN, CDR2 SYDVKM. V lost 5 bases to trimming and J lost 0 bases; unmatched junction nucleotides: 3. The CDR3 DNA reads TGTGCCAGCAGTCGGACAGGGTACTCTGGGGCCAACGTCCTGACTTTC. The encoded protein is CASSRTGYSGANVLTF. The entire variable domain, with the rest obtained from reference TRBV28 and TRBJ2-6, is as follows: DVKVTQSSRYLVKRTGEKVFLECVQDMDHENMFWYRQDPGLGLRLIYFSYDVKMKEKGDIPEGYSVSREKKERFSLILESASTNQTSMYLCASSRTGYSGANVLTFGAGSRLTVL.

V and J are TRBV6-5 and TRBJ1-5; possible D gene TRBD1, 5 bases. Germline CDR1 is MNHEY and CDR2 is SVGAGI. This CDR3 is 15 amino acids long. Deletions cut 6 bases from V and 7 bases from J, with 19 bases between. CDR3: CASRGGIAYGQPQHF. CDR3 DNA sequence: TGTGCCAGCAGGGGGGGGATTGCCTACGGGCAGCCCCAGCATTTT.

This sequence joins TRBV6-1 and TRBJ2-7; D gene uncertain. Germline V gives CDR1 MNHNS, CDR2 SASEGT. Trimming pared 2 bases from V and 2 bases from J, leaving 10 bases between. This CDR3 is built from 14 residues. CDR3 DNA sequence: TGTGCCAGCAGTGAATTTAATCCCCCCTACGAGCAGTACTTC. It codes for CASSEFNPPYEQYF.

This chain connects TRBV10-3 to TRBJ2-4; 7 bases are shared with TRBD1. The germline gives CDR1 ENHRY, CDR2 SYGVKD. The CDR3 length is 15 residues. V shed 2 bases and J 7 bases; nucleotides not matched to a gene: 8. CDR3 coding DNA: TGTGCCATCAGTGAGGGGCATGACAGGGCGAACATTCAGTACTTC. It translates to CAISEGHDRANIQYF.

CDR3: CSVEATGWDTQYF. For the CDR3, the DNA is TGCAGCGTTGAAGCGACAGGGTGGGATACGCAGTATTTT. The chain has TRBV29-1 and TRBJ2-3; 7 nucleotides line up with TRBD1. The V segment lost 1 base and the J segment 6 bases; nucleotides outside the gene matches: 4. CDR3 length: 13 amino acids. CDR1 is SQVTM, CDR2 ANQGSEA, per germline.

J is TRBJ2-7 and V is TRBV9, with no clear D. Trimming took 2 bases from V and 5 from J, leaving 20 bases between them. The CDR3 is 16 residues long. CDR1 is SGDLS, CDR2 YYNGEE, per germline. The CDR3, as DNA: TGTGCCAGCAGCGTTGGGTCCGATGGGCCTTTGGACGAGCAGTACTTC. Translating gives CASSVGSDGPLDEQYF.

This clone was seen a handful of times. V usage is TRBV3-1 (or the pseudogene TRBV3-2) and J usage is TRBJ2-7, with 9 bases matching TRBD2. The CDR3 length is 15 residues. Germline CDR1 LGHDT, CDR2 YNNKEL (reference sequence). With V trimmed by 3 bases and J by 3 bases, 6 bases remained unmatched. The CDR3 DNA sequence: TGTGCCAGCAGCCAGGGTCTAGCGGGGCGCTACGAGCAGTACTTC. It codes for CASSQGLAGRYEQYF.

This sequence joins TRBV4-2 and TRBJ2-7; tentative D call: TRBD1 (6 bases). The CDR3 spans 16 residues. With 0 bases removed from V and 5 bases from J, the gap between germline ends came to 17 bases. Per germline, CDR1 LGHNA and CDR2 YNFKEQ. CDR3 protein: CASSQDPGHPRDEQYF. The CDR3, as DNA: TGTGCCAGCAGCCAAGATCCGGGACATCCGAGGGACGAGCAGTACTTC.